Listed below are T cell receptor beta chains from one sample, sequenced in a study of shared clonotypes between healthy human individuals. Profiled with immunoSEQ multiplex PCR; TCRdb holds only in-frame clones, not every one. The profile shows nearly 1,000,000 clones, around 80% of them singletons. The sample taken for sequencing was memory CD4+ T cells sorted from blood. These receptors were taken from a man aged 18-30 years in good health. CDR3s leave out the opening cysteine and the closing phenylalanine or tryptophan. A D gene is named only where the DNA matches it firmly.

>TRBD2|TRBV11-1
ASRATGLAGYNEQF
>NA|TRBV18
ASSPLGAEQY
>NA|TRBV11-2
ASSPRGGRGTQY
>NA|TRBV2
ASRAAGVGYEQY
>NA|TRBV6-4
ASSDRAGRSYNEQF
>NA|TRBV27
ASSWGPGANYGYT
>NA|TRBV6-1
ASSKIYSNQPQH
>NA|TRBV28
ASSLTARIYGYT
>NA|TRBV25-1
ASTSGGGYEQY
>TRBD1|TRBV7-6
ASSLGLTGVNEQF
>NA|TRBV19
ASSIDARAPFGNTIY
>NA|TRBV7-2
ASSLGFSRSSYEQY
>NA|TRBV5-6
ASSLRTTLQSGYT
>NA|TRBV11-2
ASSWVESSGNTIY
>TRBD1|TRBV6-5
ASMRGPHYEQY
>NA|TRBV19
ASKSGVDSSPLH
>NA|TRBV5-1
ASSLGGSGQETQY
>NA|TRBV28
ASIYSRGRFYGYT
>TRBD2|TRBV5-1
ASSLTSGGASYEQY
>NA|TRBV5-6
ASSLEGLGTEAF
>NA|TRBV7-2
ASSHPAGIGGVST
>NA|TRBV9
ASSVEPGELF
>NA|TRBV5-8
ASSVEGIQPQH
>TRBD2|TRBV18
ASSLNGLAGETQY
>NA|TRBV30
AYTGGNKVNEQF
>NA|TRBV6-6
ASSYTWANTQY
>TRBD1|TRBV28
ASSFSETGTATNEKLF
>NA|TRBV7-3
ASSQRGDEQF
>NA|TRBV9
ASSVVGTYEQY
>NA|TRBV7-9
ASSPEGRGGNEKLF
>NA|TRBV5-6
ASSLGGPVEAF
>NA|TRBV9
ASSMVGEGQPQH
>NA|TRBV5-6
ASSWGSNQPQH
>TRBD1|TRBV28
ASSAPGQPSYEQY
>TRBD1|TRBV11-2
ASAVAGGPYEQY
>TRBD1|TRBV30
AWGLGQGVQDTQY
>NA|TRBV30
AWSVRGYTGELF
>NA|TRBV6-1
ASTEGVTNQPQH
>TRBD1|TRBV5-1
ASSLGHWSGQVPYEQY
>NA|TRBV5-5
ASSGVSHMNTEAF
>NA|TRBV7-8
ASSSRTDTPYSNQPQH
>TRBD1|TRBV5-1
ASSIDRVGTSPLH
>TRBD2|TRBV2
ASSESGLAGQF
>NA|TRBV19
ASSSDWTSSLH
>NA|TRBV5-5
ASSLAQAFGQPQH
>TRBD1|TRBV5-1
ASSFLQGRATEAF
>NA|TRBV6-1
ASSDQAEGPDTQY
>NA|TRBV6-5
ASSYGAGRETQY
>NA|TRBV27
ASNAGLYTDTQY